The clone carrying this TCR beta chain has a count of ten or more. Antigen specificity is unknown. This entry is derived from a study of cytomegalovirus exposure and HLA in healthy donors. The primer mix had 60 Vbeta and 13 Jbeta primers. Repertoires were generated with immunoSEQ multiplex PCR, while TCRdb's copy carries only in-frame clones and drops some. The table includes 200,000 to 250,000 clones, about 78% detected once. The study's findings and limits: Cytomegalovirus status was reportedly diagnosed by the classifier with high specificity and sensitivity. Productive rates of about 90% or about 30% were seen for most TCR beta V segments in an earlier analysis.

The trim removed 5 bases at V and 8 bases at J, leaving 5 bases unmatched. The CDR3 covers 13 residues. The germline V gene has CDR1 MNHEY and CDR2 SVGAGI. This sequence originates from a male donor in good health and CMV-seronegative. Sequenced input: PBMCs. The chain links TRBV6-5 to TRBJ2-4, with 8 bases lining up with TRBD2. This CDR3 reads CASSSGSRYIQYF. The CDR3 region has the DNA TGTGCCAGCAGTAGCGGGAGTCGATACATTCAGTACTTC.